This record concerns one T cell receptor (beta chain) sequence. CDR1 and CDR2 (germline): SGHDN, FVKESK. The CDR3 contains 15 residues. The V end lost 0 bases, the J end lost 4 bases, and 12 bases lay between the germline ends. Data came from immunoSEQ multiplex PCR; TCRdb stores just in-frame clones and leaves some out. The sample includes 75,000 to 100,000 clones, approximately 96% of them seen just once. This record belongs to a study of technical replicates of blood from several donors. Sequenced sample: T cells isolated from PBMCs. V gene TRBV14 combines with J gene TRBJ1-1; D remains unclear. This clonotype was sampled from a human donor in good health. For the CDR3, the DNA is TGTGCCAGCAGCCAAGATCTCAGAGGAGTCACTGAAGCTTTCTTT. This translates into CASSQDLRGVTEAFF.